This is a list of T cell receptor beta chains from one sample in a study of blood T cell repertoires in COVID-19. The repertoire was sequenced with immunoSEQ multiplex PCR; TCRdb's copy has only in-frame clones and lacks some. The table has about 180,000 clones, 85% to 90% seen once. The specimen was peripheral blood. The receptor set was obtained from a person between 65 and 80 years old with COVID-19, enrolled during active disease. Both conserved end residues are part of each CDR3. D genes are given only for firm matches. Clone size is given for some rows only: seen once, a few or many times, or a class if the clone is expanded.

TRBJ1-1 | NA | NA | TRBV3-1/TRBV3-2 | CASSLGRGRNTEAFF | TGTGCCAGCAGCCTAGGAAGGGGCCGGAACACTGAAGCTTTCTTT
TRBJ1-1 | NA | NA | TRBV12-3/TRBV12-4 | CASRPDSSEAFF | TGTGCCAGCAGACCTGACAGCAGTGAAGCTTTCTTT
TRBJ2-1 | few | NA | TRBV7-2 | CASSLGVGGSDEQFF | TGTGCCAGCAGCTTAGGCGTCGGTGGTTCGGATGAGCAGTTCTTC
TRBJ1-1 | NA | NA | TRBV7-9 | CASSRGTEAFF | TGTGCCAGCTCTAGGGGCACTGAAGCTTTCTTT
TRBJ2-7 | NA | NA | TRBV4-1 | CASSQRQSYEQYF | TGCGCCAGCAGCCAGAGACAGTCTTACGAGCAGTACTTC
TRBJ1-1 | NA | TRBD1 | TRBV27 | CASRSHRGSTEAFF | TGTGCCAGCAGAAGTCACAGGGGCTCGACTGAAGCTTTCTTT
TRBJ2-7 | NA | NA | TRBV18 | CASSPYTSYEQYF | TGTGCCAGCTCACCGTACACCTCCTACGAGCAGTACTTC
TRBJ1-6 | NA | TRBD1 | TRBV7-2 | CASSLAGQGRSPLHF | TGTGCCAGCAGCTTAGCGGGACAGGGGCGGTCACCCCTCCACTTT
TRBJ2-5 | NA | TRBD1 | TRBV7-9 | CASSYRQGLQETQYF | TGTGCCAGCAGTTACCGACAGGGATTGCAAGAGACCCAGTACTTC
TRBJ2-1 | NA | TRBD1 | TRBV7-3 | CASSPRDRGPLF | TGTGCCAGCAGCCCCCGGGACAGGGGGCCTCTCTTC
TRBJ2-5 | NA | NA | TRBV5-1 | CASSFFGPGQETQYF | TGCGCCAGCAGTTTTTTCGGTCCAGGACAAGAGACCCAGTACTTC
TRBJ1-1 | NA | TRBD1 | TRBV6-5 | CASSTGGGNTEAFF | TGTGCCAGCAGCACAGGGGGGGGGAACACTGAAGCTTTCTTT
TRBJ2-3 | NA | TRBD2 | TRBV5-1 | CASSLGLAGATDTQYF | TGCGCCAGCAGCCTCGGACTAGCGGGGGCCACAGATACGCAGTATTTT
TRBJ1-6 | NA | TRBD1 | TRBV6-5 | CASRPPGQGNSPLHF | TGTGCCAGCAGACCCCCGGGACAGGGTAATTCACCCCTCCACTTT
TRBJ1-1 | NA | NA | TRBV7-9 | CASSSQDQATFPLNTEAFF | TGTGCCAGCAGCTCCCAAGATCAGGCCACGTTTCCCCTGAACACTGAAGCTTTCTTT
TRBJ2-7 | NA | NA | TRBV18 | CASSPPVLDEQYF | TGTGCCAGCTCACCACCCGTACTGGACGAGCAGTACTTC
TRBJ1-5 | NA | NA | TRBV24-1 | CATSDFTASSNQPQHF | TGTGCCACCAGTGATTTTACAGCAAGTAGCAATCAGCCCCAGCATTTT
TRBJ1-2 | NA | NA | TRBV6-2/TRBV6-3 | CASSLKRDGLYGYTF | TGTGCCAGCAGTTTAAAGAGAGACGGACTTTATGGCTACACCTTC
TRBJ2-3 | NA | TRBD2 | TRBV18 | CASSRVGTSGRGTDTQYF | TGTGCCAGCTCACGTGTCGGGACTAGCGGGAGAGGGACAGATACGCAGTATTTT
TRBJ2-7 | NA | TRBD1 | TRBV28 | CASSGSRWTGESSYEQYF | TGTGCCAGCAGTGGATCGAGGTGGACAGGGGAAAGCTCCTACGAGCAGTACTTC
TRBJ1-1 | NA | NA | TRBV6-2/TRBV6-3 | CASSYSRTAMNTEAFF | TGTGCCAGCAGTTACTCCCGGACAGCAATGAACACTGAAGCTTTCTTT
TRBJ2-5 | NA | NA | TRBV5-6 | CASSPLPAGTQYF | TGTGCCAGCAGCCCCCTGCCCGCCGGGACCCAGTACTTC
TRBJ2-2 | NA | NA | TRBV7-9 | CASSLEASSGELFF | TGTGCCAGCAGCTTAGAGGCTAGCTCCGGGGAGCTGTTTTTT
TRBJ1-2 | few | NA | TRBV7-6 | CASSATGGAASGYTF | TGTGCCAGCAGCGCCACGGGAGGGGCCGCCTCTGGCTACACCTTC
TRBJ2-3 | NA | TRBD2 | TRBV9 | CASGTSGSGAPDTQYF | TGTGCCAGCGGGACTAGCGGGAGTGGGGCACCAGATACGCAGTATTTT
TRBJ2-5 | NA | NA | TRBV14 | CASSPYGGQGRETQYF | TGTGCCAGCAGCCCCTACGGAGGGCAGGGTAGGGAGACCCAGTACTTC
TRBJ1-1 | NA | NA | TRBV7-9 | CASSLVSAGEAFF | TGTGCCAGCAGCTTAGTTTCCGCCGGGGAAGCTTTCTTT
TRBJ2-7 | NA | NA | TRBV10-3 | CAIRDSSYEQYF | TGTGCCATCAGAGACAGTTCCTACGAGCAGTACTTC
TRBJ2-5 | NA | NA | TRBV3-1/TRBV3-2 | CASSRDPLGTQYF | TGTGCCAGCAGCAGAGACCCTCTAGGGACCCAGTACTTC
TRBJ2-1 | NA | TRBD2 | TRBV29-1 | CSARLIGGAVFRNEQFF | TGCAGCGCCCGGTTGATCGGGGGGGCGGTTTTTCGTAATGAGCAGTTCTTC
TRBJ2-5 | NA | NA | TRBV7-2 | CASSLAYSIETQYF | TGTGCCAGCAGCTTAGCCTATTCGATAGAGACCCAGTACTTC
TRBJ2-2 | once | NA | TRBV4-3 | CASSQVSVAELFF | TGCGCCAGCAGCCAAGTTAGTGTTGCGGAGCTGTTTTTT
TRBJ2-2 | few | NA | TRBV6-2/TRBV6-3 | CASSYLQGIGVGELFF | TGTGCCAGCAGTTACTTGCAGGGGATCGGTGTCGGGGAGCTGTTTTTT
TRBJ1-5 | NA | TRBD1 | TRBV28 | CASRAQQGLQPQHF | TGTGCCAGCAGAGCCCAACAGGGGTTGCAGCCCCAGCATTTT
TRBJ2-1 | NA | TRBD2 | TRBV7-2 | CASSDTSGGYIGGDEQFF | TGTGCCAGCAGCGATACTAGCGGCGGATATATCGGAGGGGATGAGCAGTTCTTC
TRBJ1-5 | NA | TRBD1 | TRBV28 | CASSLSTGQTYQPQHF | TGTGCCAGCAGTTTATCTACGGGACAGACATATCAGCCCCAGCATTTT
TRBJ2-7 | NA | NA | TRBV3-1/TRBV3-2 | CASSQRRTAAYEQYF | TGTGCCAGCAGCCAACGAAGGACAGCTGCCTACGAGCAGTACTTC